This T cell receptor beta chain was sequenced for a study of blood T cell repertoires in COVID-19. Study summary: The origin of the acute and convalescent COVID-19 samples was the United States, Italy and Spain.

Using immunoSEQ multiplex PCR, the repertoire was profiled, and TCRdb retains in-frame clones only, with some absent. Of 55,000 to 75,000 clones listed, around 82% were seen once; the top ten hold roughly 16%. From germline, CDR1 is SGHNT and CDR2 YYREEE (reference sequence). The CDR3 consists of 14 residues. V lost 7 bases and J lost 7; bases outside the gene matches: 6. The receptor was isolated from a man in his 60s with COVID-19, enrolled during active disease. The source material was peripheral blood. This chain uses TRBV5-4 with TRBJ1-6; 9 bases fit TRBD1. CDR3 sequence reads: CASGGQGGNSPLHF. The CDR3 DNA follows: TGTGCCAGCGGGGGACAGGGCGGCAATTCACCCCTCCACTTT. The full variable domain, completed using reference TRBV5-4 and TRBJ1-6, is ETGVTQSPTHLIKTRGQQVTLRCSSQSGHNTVSWYQQALGQGPQFIFQYYREEENGRGNFPPRFSGLQFPNYSSELNVNALELDDSALYLCASGGQGGNSPLHFGNGTRLTVT.